This is a list of T cell receptor beta chains from one sample in a study of blood T cell repertoires in COVID-19. This table comes from immunoSEQ multiplex PCR, and its TCRdb copy is limited to in-frame clones, with some not included. The sample has roughly 160,000 clones, 75% to 85% seen once. Sequences were obtained from PBMCs or T cells enriched from blood (not recorded which). The receptors shown here come from a woman between 55 and 75 years old who had recovered from COVID-19. CDR3s include the opening cysteine and the closing phenylalanine or tryptophan. A D gene is named only where the DNA matches it firmly. Clone size is given for some rows only: seen once, a few or many times, or a class if the clone is expanded.

D: TRBD1; V: TRBV4-1; size: NA; J: TRBJ1-4; CDR3: CASSQTRDSAEKLFF; DNA: TGCGCCAGCAGCCAAACCCGGGACAGCGCTGAAAAACTGTTTTTT
D: NA; V: TRBV4-1; size: NA; J: TRBJ2-7; CDR3: CASSQERTDYEQYF; DNA: TGCGCCAGCAGCCAAGAAAGGACAGACTACGAGCAGTACTTC
D: NA; V: TRBV16; size: NA; J: TRBJ2-7; CDR3: CASSQGPAYEQYF; DNA: TGTGCCAGCAGCCAAGGCCCTGCCTACGAGCAGTACTTC
D: NA; V: TRBV11-2; size: NA; J: TRBJ2-1; CDR3: CASSLGGAAREQFF; DNA: TGTGCCAGCAGCTTAGGCGGCGCGGCAAGAGAGCAGTTCTTC
D: NA; V: TRBV27; size: NA; J: TRBJ2-3; CDR3: CASSLSVASAGTDTQYF; DNA: TGTGCCAGCAGTTTATCGGTGGCTAGCGCGGGCACAGATACGCAGTATTTT
D: TRBD1; V: TRBV28; size: NA; J: TRBJ1-6; CDR3: CASSFYPGQGGSPLHF; DNA: TGTGCCAGCAGTTTCTACCCGGGACAGGGAGGGTCACCCCTCCACTTT
D: TRBD1; V: TRBV19; size: NA; J: TRBJ2-5; CDR3: CASSIWGQGAQETQYF; DNA: TGTGCCAGTAGTATTTGGGGACAGGGAGCTCAAGAGACCCAGTACTTC
D: TRBD1; V: TRBV13; size: NA; J: TRBJ2-5; CDR3: CASSPRTGEETQYF; DNA: TGTGCCAGCAGCCCAAGGACAGGGGAGGAGACCCAGTACTTC
D: NA; V: TRBV14; size: NA; J: TRBJ2-7; CDR3: CASSHSGSDREQYF; DNA: TGTGCCAGCAGCCACAGCGGTAGCGATCGCGAGCAGTACTTC
D: NA; V: TRBV5-1; size: once; J: TRBJ2-1; CDR3: CASRGASYNEQFF; DNA: TGCGCCAGCAGGGGGGCCTCCTACAATGAGCAGTTCTTC
D: NA; V: TRBV27; size: NA; J: TRBJ1-4; CDR3: CASSLNPGTPSEKLFF; DNA: TGTGCCAGCAGTTTAAACCCAGGGACACCTAGCGAAAAACTGTTTTTT
D: NA; V: TRBV11-2; size: NA; J: TRBJ2-1; CDR3: CASSFSTGSSYNEQFF; DNA: TGTGCCAGCAGCTTCTCCACAGGGAGCTCCTACAATGAGCAGTTCTTC
D: NA; V: TRBV5-6; size: few; J: TRBJ1-2; CDR3: CASIQEGGAAYGYTF; DNA: TGTGCCAGCATCCAGGAGGGAGGGGCGGCCTATGGCTACACCTTC
D: TRBD2; V: TRBV6-1; size: NA; J: TRBJ2-1; CDR3: CASSATSGGLINEQFF; DNA: TGTGCCAGCAGTGCCACTAGCGGGGGTCTGATCAATGAGCAGTTCTTC
D: NA; V: TRBV4-1; size: NA; J: TRBJ1-1; CDR3: CASSHPGVMTEAFF; DNA: TGCGCCAGCAGCCACCCAGGGGTGATGACTGAAGCTTTCTTT
D: TRBD2; V: TRBV11-2; size: NA; J: TRBJ2-3; CDR3: CASSFTSGGAPTDTQYF; DNA: TGTGCCAGCAGCTTTACTAGCGGGGGGGCTCCCACAGATACGCAGTATTTT
D: TRBD1; V: TRBV6-4; size: few; J: TRBJ1-1; CDR3: CASSRTGMDTEAFF; DNA: TGTGCCAGCAGCAGGACAGGGATGGACACTGAAGCTTTCTTT
D: TRBD1; V: TRBV5-5; size: NA; J: TRBJ1-2; CDR3: CASSWGTDPRYGYTF; DNA: TGTGCCAGCAGCTGGGGGACAGACCCCAGGTATGGCTACACCTTC
D: TRBD1; V: TRBV12-3/TRBV12-4; size: NA; J: TRBJ1-2; CDR3: CASIGRQGVGYTF; DNA: TGTGCCAGCATCGGGAGACAGGGAGTGGGCTACACCTTC
D: NA; V: TRBV6-4; size: once; J: TRBJ2-3; CDR3: CASSDPSRFSGTDTQYF; DNA: TGTGCCAGCAGTGACCCTAGTCGGTTCTCTGGCACAGATACGCAGTATTTT
D: NA; V: TRBV6-5; size: NA; J: TRBJ1-2; CDR3: CASLQGGGLYGYTF; DNA: TGTGCCAGCCTTCAGGGAGGGGGTCTCTATGGCTACACCTTC
D: NA; V: TRBV4-1; size: NA; J: TRBJ1-2; CDR3: CASSQEAVANYGYTF; DNA: TGCGCCAGCAGCCAAGAAGCGGTAGCTAACTATGGCTACACCTTC
D: NA; V: TRBV20-1; size: NA; J: TRBJ2-7; CDR3: CSASVTTSYEQYF; DNA: TGCAGTGCTAGTGTTACAACGTCCTACGAGCAGTACTTC
D: TRBD1; V: TRBV3-1/TRBV3-2; size: NA; J: TRBJ2-7; CDR3: CASSQGTGETYEQYF; DNA: TGTGCCAGCAGCCAAGGCACAGGGGAGACCTACGAGCAGTACTTC
D: NA; V: TRBV11-2; size: NA; J: TRBJ2-5; CDR3: CASSSVRSEETQYF; DNA: TGTGCCAGCAGCTCAGTCCGGAGCGAGGAGACCCAGTACTTC
D: TRBD1; V: TRBV7-2; size: NA; J: TRBJ2-3; CDR3: CASSPDRGRLDTQYF; DNA: TGTGCCAGCAGCCCGGACAGGGGGCGACTAGATACGCAGTATTTT
D: TRBD1; V: TRBV25-1; size: NA; J: TRBJ2-7; CDR3: CASSEVDRGEQYF; DNA: TGTGCCAGCAGTGAAGTCGACAGGGGGGAGCAGTACTTC
D: NA; V: TRBV15; size: NA; J: TRBJ2-7; CDR3: CATSTPGQPLGEQYF; DNA: TGTGCCACCAGCACCCCGGGACAACCTCTTGGGGAGCAGTACTTC
D: NA; V: TRBV29-1; size: NA; J: TRBJ2-7; CDR3: CSAQGDSYEQYF; DNA: TGCAGCGCACAGGGTGACTCCTACGAGCAGTACTTC
D: NA; V: TRBV21-1; size: NA; J: TRBJ1-5; CDR3: CASSKGVQGGGQPQHF; DNA: TGTGCCAGCAGCAAAGGGGTCCAGGGAGGGGGACAGCCCCAGCATTTT
D: TRBD2; V: TRBV7-8; size: NA; J: TRBJ2-3; CDR3: CASSAYRGGLGDTQYF; DNA: TGTGCCAGCAGCGCGTACCGGGGGGGCCTGGGAGATACGCAGTATTTT
D: TRBD2; V: TRBV5-8; size: NA; J: TRBJ2-5; CDR3: CASTPGRRGDKTQYF; DNA: TGTGCCAGCACCCCTGGGCGGCGGGGGGACAAGACCCAGTACTTC
D: NA; V: TRBV21-1; size: NA; J: TRBJ2-5; CDR3: CASSKGLGQGEQETQYF; DNA: TGTGCCAGCAGCAAAGGACTCGGACAGGGGGAACAAGAGACCCAGTACTTC
D: TRBD1; V: TRBV19; size: NA; J: TRBJ2-2; CDR3: CAGRTGLTGELFF; DNA: TGTGCCGGCAGGACAGGGCTCACCGGGGAGCTGTTTTTT
D: NA; V: TRBV5-6; size: NA; J: TRBJ1-2; CDR3: CASSQDSRYGYTF; DNA: TGTGCCAGCAGCCAGGACAGCCGCTATGGCTACACCTTC
D: TRBD1; V: TRBV19; size: once; J: TRBJ2-5; CDR3: CASSNRGIIETQYF; DNA: TGTGCCAGTAGTAACAGGGGGATCATCGAGACCCAGTACTTC
D: TRBD1; V: TRBV7-8; size: NA; J: TRBJ1-6; CDR3: CASSLTGQGNSPLHF; DNA: TGTGCCAGCAGCTTAACGGGACAGGGTAATTCACCCCTCCACTTT
D: TRBD1; V: TRBV24-1; size: NA; J: TRBJ2-7; CDR3: CATTSGTGGLRSSYEQYF; DNA: TGTGCCACCACTTCCGGGACAGGGGGACTTAGGAGCTCCTACGAGCAGTACTTC
D: TRBD1; V: TRBV14; size: NA; J: TRBJ2-1; CDR3: CASSGRDRGLNEQFF; DNA: TGTGCCAGCAGCGGCCGGGACAGGGGGCTGAATGAGCAGTTCTTC
D: NA; V: TRBV5-4; size: once; J: TRBJ1-5; CDR3: CASSFGSNQPQHF; DNA: TGTGCCAGCAGCTTCGGTAGCAATCAGCCCCAGCATTTT
D: NA; V: TRBV3-1/TRBV3-2; size: NA; J: TRBJ2-1; CDR3: CASSPDYYNEQFF; DNA: TGTGCCAGCAGCCCCGACTACTACAATGAGCAGTTCTTC
D: NA; V: TRBV5-1; size: once; J: TRBJ2-3; CDR3: CASSRAGTDTQYF; DNA: TGCGCCAGCAGCCGGGCGGGGACAGATACGCAGTATTTT
D: TRBD2; V: TRBV5-4; size: few; J: TRBJ2-3; CDR3: CASSLAGSGGDTQYF; DNA: TGTGCCAGCAGCTTGGCAGGGAGCGGGGGGGATACGCAGTATTTT
D: NA; V: TRBV27; size: NA; J: TRBJ1-6; CDR3: CASSLEGTMSSYNSPLHF; DNA: TGTGCCAGCAGTTTGGAGGGGACCATGAGCTCCTATAATTCACCCCTCCACTTT
D: NA; V: TRBV30; size: NA; J: TRBJ2-1; CDR3: CAWTQGSADEQFF; DNA: TGTGCCTGGACACAGGGAAGCGCGGATGAGCAGTTCTTC
D: TRBD1; V: TRBV19; size: NA; J: TRBJ1-1; CDR3: CASSSTGFLLGTEAFF; DNA: TGTGCCAGTAGTTCGACAGGGTTTCTCCTGGGCACTGAAGCTTTCTTT
D: NA; V: TRBV24-1; size: once; J: TRBJ2-7; CDR3: CATSDPVGLLPYEQYF; DNA: TGTGCCACCAGTGACCCCGTAGGACTCCTCCCCTACGAGCAGTACTTC
D: TRBD1; V: TRBV27; size: NA; J: TRBJ1-1; CDR3: CASSKGQGKAFF; DNA: TGTGCCAGCAGTAAGGGACAGGGGAAAGCTTTCTTT
D: TRBD1; V: TRBV5-1; size: NA; J: TRBJ2-1; CDR3: CASSRQGESYNEQFF; DNA: TGCGCCAGCAGCCGTCAGGGGGAGTCCTACAATGAGCAGTTCTTC
D: NA; V: TRBV6-5; size: NA; J: TRBJ1-1; CDR3: CASSFYRGEAFF; DNA: TGTGCCAGCAGTTTCTATCGGGGTGAAGCTTTCTTT
D: NA; V: TRBV5-4; size: NA; J: TRBJ1-4; CDR3: CASSSWTATNEKLFF; DNA: TGTGCCAGCAGCTCCTGGACAGCAACTAATGAAAAACTGTTTTTT
D: NA; V: TRBV30; size: NA; J: TRBJ1-2; CDR3: CAWSVTGNYGYTF; DNA: TGTGCCTGGAGTGTCACAGGGAACTATGGCTACACCTTC
D: NA; V: TRBV7-2; size: once; J: TRBJ2-3; CDR3: CASSLEGRGQYF; DNA: TGTGCCAGCAGCTTAGAGGGTAGGGGGCAGTATTTT
D: NA; V: TRBV11-3; size: NA; J: TRBJ1-1; CDR3: CASSLTRDRTEAFF; DNA: TGTGCCAGCAGCTTAACCAGGGATCGAACTGAAGCTTTCTTT
D: TRBD2; V: TRBV27; size: NA; J: TRBJ2-5; CDR3: CASSSLAGGRETQYF; DNA: TGTGCCAGCAGTTCTCTAGCGGGGGGGCGAGAGACCCAGTACTTC
D: NA; V: TRBV5-6; size: NA; J: TRBJ2-7; CDR3: CASSHPLQGPVEQYF; DNA: TGTGCCAGCAGCCATCCGCTGCAGGGGCCGGTAGAGCAGTACTTC
D: NA; V: TRBV15; size: NA; J: TRBJ2-2; CDR3: CATSRDIAGELFF; DNA: TGTGCCACCAGCAGAGATATAGCCGGGGAGCTGTTTTTT
D: TRBD1; V: TRBV19; size: NA; J: TRBJ2-3; CDR3: CASSGRQGADTDTQYF; DNA: TGTGCCAGTAGTGGGAGACAGGGGGCGGACACAGATACGCAGTATTTT
D: TRBD1; V: TRBV9; size: NA; J: TRBJ1-1; CDR3: CASSVGDRGPNTEAFF; DNA: TGTGCCAGCAGCGTAGGGGACAGGGGGCCGAACACTGAAGCTTTCTTT
D: TRBD1; V: TRBV11-2; size: NA; J: TRBJ1-1; CDR3: CASSVGTGENTEAFF; DNA: TGTGCCAGCAGCGTAGGGACAGGAGAGAACACTGAAGCTTTCTTT